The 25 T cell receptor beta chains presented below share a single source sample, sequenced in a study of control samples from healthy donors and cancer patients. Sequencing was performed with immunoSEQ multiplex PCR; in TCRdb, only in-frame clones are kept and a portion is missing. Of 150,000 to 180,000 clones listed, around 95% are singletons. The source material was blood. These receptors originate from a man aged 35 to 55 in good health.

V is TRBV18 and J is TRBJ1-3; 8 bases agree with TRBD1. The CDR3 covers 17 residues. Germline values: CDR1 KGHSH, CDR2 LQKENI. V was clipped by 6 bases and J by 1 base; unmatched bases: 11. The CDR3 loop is CASSQGADVLSGNTIYF. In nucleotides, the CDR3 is TGTGCCAGCTCCCAGGGGGCGGACGTCCTTTCTGGAAACACCATATATTTT.

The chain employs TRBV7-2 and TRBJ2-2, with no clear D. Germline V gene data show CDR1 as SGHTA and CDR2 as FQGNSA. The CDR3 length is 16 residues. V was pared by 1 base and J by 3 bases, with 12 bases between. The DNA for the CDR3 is TGTGCCAGCAGCTTAGTCCTTACCCGAGACACCGGGGAGCTGTTTTTT. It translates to CASSLVLTRDTGELFF.

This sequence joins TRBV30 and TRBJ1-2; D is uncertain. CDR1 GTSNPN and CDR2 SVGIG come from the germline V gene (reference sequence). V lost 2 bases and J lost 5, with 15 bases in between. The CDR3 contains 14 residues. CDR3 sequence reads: CAWSYEWTDYGYTF. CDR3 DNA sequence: TGTGCCTGGAGTTACGAATGGACGGATTATGGCTACACCTTC.

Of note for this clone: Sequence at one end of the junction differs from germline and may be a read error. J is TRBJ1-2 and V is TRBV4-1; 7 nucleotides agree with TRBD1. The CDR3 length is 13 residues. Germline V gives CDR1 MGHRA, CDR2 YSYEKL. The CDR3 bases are TGCGCCAGCACCCAAAGACAGGGCGACGGCTACACCTTC. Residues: CASTQRQGDGYTF.

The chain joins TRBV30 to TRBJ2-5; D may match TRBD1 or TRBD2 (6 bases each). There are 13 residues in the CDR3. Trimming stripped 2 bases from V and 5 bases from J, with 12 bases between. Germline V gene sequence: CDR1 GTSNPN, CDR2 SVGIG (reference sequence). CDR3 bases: TGTGCCTGGAGTAGGGGGGACCGGGAGACCCAGTACTTC. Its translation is CAWSRGDRETQYF.

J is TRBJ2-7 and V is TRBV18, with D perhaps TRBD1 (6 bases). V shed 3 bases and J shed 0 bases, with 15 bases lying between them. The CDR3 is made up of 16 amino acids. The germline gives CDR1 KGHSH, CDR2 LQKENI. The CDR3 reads CASSPPGTPLSYEQYF. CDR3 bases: TGTGCCAGCTCACCCCCCGGGACACCACTCTCCTACGAGCAGTACTTC.

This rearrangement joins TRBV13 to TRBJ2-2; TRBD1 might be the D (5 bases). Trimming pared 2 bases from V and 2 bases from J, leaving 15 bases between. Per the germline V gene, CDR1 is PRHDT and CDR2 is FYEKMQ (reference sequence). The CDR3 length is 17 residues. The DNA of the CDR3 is TGTGCCAGCAGCTTAAGGCAGGGATTATTAAACACCGGGGAGCTGTTTTTT. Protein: CASSLRQGLLNTGELFF.

The CDR3 spells CASSFRGTEAFF. The CDR3 nucleotides are TGTGCCAGCAGCTTCCGGGGGACTGAAGCTTTCTTT. This chain links TRBV5-8 with TRBJ1-1, with TRBD1 as a possible D gene (5 bases). The CDR3 runs to 12 residues. Germline CDR1 SGHTS, CDR2 YDEGEE. Trimming removed 2 bases from V and 5 bases from J, with 7 bases in between.

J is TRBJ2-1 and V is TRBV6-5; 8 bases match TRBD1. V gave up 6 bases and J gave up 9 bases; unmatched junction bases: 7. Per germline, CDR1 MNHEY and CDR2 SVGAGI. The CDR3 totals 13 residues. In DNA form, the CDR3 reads TGTGCCAGCAGCCGGACAGGGCGGTCTGAGCAGTTCTTC. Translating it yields CASSRTGRSEQFF.

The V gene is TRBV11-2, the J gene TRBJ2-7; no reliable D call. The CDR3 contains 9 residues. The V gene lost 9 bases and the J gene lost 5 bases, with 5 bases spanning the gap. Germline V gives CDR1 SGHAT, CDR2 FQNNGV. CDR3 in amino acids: CARPNEQYF. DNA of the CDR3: TGTGCCAGGCCCAACGAGCAGTACTTC.

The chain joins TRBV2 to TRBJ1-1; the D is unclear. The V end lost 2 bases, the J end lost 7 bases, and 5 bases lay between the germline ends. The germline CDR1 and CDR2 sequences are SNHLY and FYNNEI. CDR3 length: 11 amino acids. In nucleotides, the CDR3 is TGTGCCAGCAGTGAACGGGTTGAAGCTTTCTTT. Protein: CASSERVEAFF.

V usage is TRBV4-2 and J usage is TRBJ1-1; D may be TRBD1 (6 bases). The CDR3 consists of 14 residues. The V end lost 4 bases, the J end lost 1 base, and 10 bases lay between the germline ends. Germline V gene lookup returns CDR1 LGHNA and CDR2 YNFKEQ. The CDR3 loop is CASSLGGGNTEAFF. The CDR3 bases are TGTGCCAGCAGCCTTGGAGGGGGGAACACTGAAGCTTTCTTT.

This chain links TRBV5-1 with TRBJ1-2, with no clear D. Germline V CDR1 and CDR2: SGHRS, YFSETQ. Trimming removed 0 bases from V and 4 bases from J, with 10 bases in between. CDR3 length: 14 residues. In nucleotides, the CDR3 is TGCGCCAGCAGCTTGGAGGACGGATTCTATGGCTACACCTTC. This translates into CASSLEDGFYGYTF.

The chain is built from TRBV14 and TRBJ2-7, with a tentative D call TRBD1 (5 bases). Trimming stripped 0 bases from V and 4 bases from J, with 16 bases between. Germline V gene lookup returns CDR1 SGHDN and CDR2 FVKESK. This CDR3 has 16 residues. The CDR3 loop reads CASSQDNGRAKYEQYF. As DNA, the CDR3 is TGTGCCAGCAGCCAAGATAACGGCAGGGCAAAGTACGAGCAGTACTTC.

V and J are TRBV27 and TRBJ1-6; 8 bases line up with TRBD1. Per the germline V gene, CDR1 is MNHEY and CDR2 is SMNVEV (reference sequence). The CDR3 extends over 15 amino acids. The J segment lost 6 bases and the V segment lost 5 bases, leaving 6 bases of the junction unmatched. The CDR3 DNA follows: TGTGCCAGCAGTCCCTGGACAGGGACTAATTCACCCCTCCACTTT. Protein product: CASSPWTGTNSPLHF.

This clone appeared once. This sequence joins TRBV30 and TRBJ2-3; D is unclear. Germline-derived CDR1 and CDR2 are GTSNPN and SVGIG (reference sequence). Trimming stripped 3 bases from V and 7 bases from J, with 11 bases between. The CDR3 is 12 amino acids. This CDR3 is CAWSGGSNTQYF. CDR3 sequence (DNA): TGTGCCTGGAGCGGTGGCTCGAATACGCAGTATTTT.

DNA for the CDR3: TGTGCCAGCAGCCCGGGTTGGCACTCTGGGGCCAACGTCCTGACTTTC. Translated, it gives CASSPGWHSGANVLTF. The chain links TRBV13 to TRBJ2-6; D gene ambiguous. This CDR3 is 16 amino acids long. Germline loops: CDR1 PRHDT, CDR2 FYEKMQ (reference sequence). Trimming took 5 bases from V and 0 from J, leaving 11 bases between them. Based on the CDR3 plus reference TRBV13 and TRBJ2-6, the full variable domain is AAGVIQSPRHLIKEKRETATLKCYPIPRHDTVYWYQQGPGQDPQFLISFYEKMQSDKGSIPDRFSAQQFSDYHSELNMSSLELGDSALYFCASSPGWHSGANVLTFGAGSRLTVL.

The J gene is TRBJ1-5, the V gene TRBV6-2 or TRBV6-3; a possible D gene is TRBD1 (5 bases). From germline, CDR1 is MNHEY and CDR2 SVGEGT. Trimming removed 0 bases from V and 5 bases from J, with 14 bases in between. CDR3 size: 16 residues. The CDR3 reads CASSYSMVTGHQPQHF. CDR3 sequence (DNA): TGTGCCAGCAGTTACTCGATGGTTACAGGTCATCAGCCCCAGCATTTT.

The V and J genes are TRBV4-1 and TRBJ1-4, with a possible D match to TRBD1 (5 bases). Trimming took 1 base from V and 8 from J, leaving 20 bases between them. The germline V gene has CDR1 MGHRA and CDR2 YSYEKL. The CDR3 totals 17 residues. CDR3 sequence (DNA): TGCGCCAGCAGCCAAGGGGGCGGGGCAGGAAGGAGGGAAAAACTGTTTTTT. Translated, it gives CASSQGGGAGRREKLFF.

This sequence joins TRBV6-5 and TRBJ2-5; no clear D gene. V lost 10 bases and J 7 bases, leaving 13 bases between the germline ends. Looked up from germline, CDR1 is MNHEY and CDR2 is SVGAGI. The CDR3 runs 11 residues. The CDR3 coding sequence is TGTGCCACCACACTCCTCCTGACCCAGTACTTC. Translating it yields CATTLLLTQYF.

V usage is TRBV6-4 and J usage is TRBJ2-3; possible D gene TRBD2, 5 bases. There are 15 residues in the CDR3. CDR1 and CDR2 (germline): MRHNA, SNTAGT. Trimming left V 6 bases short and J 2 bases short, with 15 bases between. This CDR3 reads CASRYRRVITDTQYF. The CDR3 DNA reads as TGTGCCAGCAGGTATAGGCGGGTTATCACAGATACGCAGTATTTT.

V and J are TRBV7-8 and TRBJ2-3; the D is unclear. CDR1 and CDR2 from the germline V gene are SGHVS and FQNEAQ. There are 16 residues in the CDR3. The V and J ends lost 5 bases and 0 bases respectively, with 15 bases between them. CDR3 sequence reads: CASSPLRKPSTDTQYF. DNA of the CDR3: TGTGCCAGCAGCCCCCTTAGAAAGCCTAGCACAGATACGCAGTATTTT.

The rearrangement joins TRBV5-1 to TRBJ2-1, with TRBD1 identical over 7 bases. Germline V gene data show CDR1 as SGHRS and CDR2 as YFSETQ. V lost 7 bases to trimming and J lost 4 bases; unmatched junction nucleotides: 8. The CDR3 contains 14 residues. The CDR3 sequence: CASQTGQTYNEQFF. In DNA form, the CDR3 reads TGCGCCAGCCAGACGGGACAGACTTACAATGAGCAGTTCTTC. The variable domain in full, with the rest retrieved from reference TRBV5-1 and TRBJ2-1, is KAGVTQTPRYLIKTRGQQVTLSCSPISGHRSVSWYQQTPGQGLQFLFEYFSETQRNKGNFPGRFSGRQFSNSRSEMNVSTLELGDSALYLCASQTGQTYNEQFFGPGTRLTVL.

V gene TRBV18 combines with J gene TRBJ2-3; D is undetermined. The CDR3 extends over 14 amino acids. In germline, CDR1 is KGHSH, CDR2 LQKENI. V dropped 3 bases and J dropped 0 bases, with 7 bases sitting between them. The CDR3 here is CASSPSPSTDTQYF. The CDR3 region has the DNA TGTGCCAGCTCACCCTCTCCTAGCACAGATACGCAGTATTTT.

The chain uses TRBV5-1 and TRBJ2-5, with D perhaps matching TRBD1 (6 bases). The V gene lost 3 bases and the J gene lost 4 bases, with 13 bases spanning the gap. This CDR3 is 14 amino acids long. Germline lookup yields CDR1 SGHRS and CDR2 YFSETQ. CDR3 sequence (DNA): TGCGCCAGCAGCTCCCAAGGGACACTAGAGACCCAGTACTTC. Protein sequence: CASSSQGTLETQYF. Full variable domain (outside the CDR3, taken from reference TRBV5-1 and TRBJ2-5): KAGVTQTPRYLIKTRGQQVTLSCSPISGHRSVSWYQQTPGQGLQFLFEYFSETQRNKGNFPGRFSGRQFSNSRSEMNVSTLELGDSALYLCASSSQGTLETQYFGPGTRLLVL.